This T cell receptor beta chain stems from a study of Graves' ophthalmopathy and Graves' hyperthyroidism. Excluded: other autoimmune disease, uncontrolled infection, pregnancy or lactation. Germline lookup yields CDR1 MNHNY and CDR2 SVGAGI (reference sequence). V was shortened by 0 bases and J by 3 bases, with 17 bases between the two germline ends. CDR3 length: 17 residues. Scientists amplified the TCR beta CDR3 regions from RNA transcripts. The first round was an RT-PCR with HTBI primers, and the second round was a multiplex PCR. Each CDR3 protein gets one entry after TCRdb re-called the multiplex PCR reads with MiXCR. The data show about 640,000 distinct CDR3 sequences, with just over 40% seen just once and 3% to 4% held by the top ten.

This chain uses TRBV6-6 with TRBJ2-5; D unclear. The sample comprised peripheral blood. The sequence derives from an adult man with Graves' ophthalmopathy. The CDR3 DNA reads TGTGCCAGCAGTTACTCGGGTTCCGTCGGGTTGGAAGAGACCCAGTACTTC. It codes for CASSYSGSVGLEETQYF.